The sequence of this T cell receptor beta chain was determined in a study of blood T cell repertoires in COVID-19. In the study overall: Material from acute and convalescent COVID-19 was sourced from the United States, Italy and Spain. Sources were T cells, B-cell-depleted T cells, or PBMCs; the material itself was cDNA or gDNA.

CDR3 size: 15 residues. CDR1 is LNHDA, CDR2 SQIVND, per germline (reference sequence). Trimming removed 7 bases at V and 0 bases at J, with 14 bases between. Authors' processing steps: Reference gene primer amplification in the assay estimated nucleated cell counts. The assay was immunoSEQ multiplex PCR, and TCRdb's table has in-frame clones only and misses some. That table furnishes V, J and clone size, whereas the DNA furnished D and trimming. The table records around 340,000 clones, approximately 89% of them present only once. It was during active infection that Seattle patients were enrolled and then longitudinally followed.

Sequencing input: peripheral blood. This receptor was taken from a woman in her fifties or sixties with COVID-19, enrolled during active disease. The chain couples TRBV19 to TRBJ2-3, with D possibly matching TRBD2 (5 bases). The CDR3 DNA reads as TGTGCCAGTAACCCCAGCGGAGCAAGCACAGATACGCAGTATTTT. Amino acids: CASNPSGASTDTQYF.